Given below is one T cell receptor (beta chain) in context. The sample holds one count of this clone. What this receptor recognizes is not known. Base quality data are lacking; no much larger clone is found one base away. The study evaluated CTLA-4 blockade (ipilimumab) given together with focal radiation therapy in patients who had chemo-refractory metastatic non-small-cell lung cancer. V is reduced by 0 bases and J by 3 bases, leaving a spacing of 9 bases between them. The CDR3 covers 14 residues, taking in both the cysteine and the phenylalanine. Only CDR3 DNA is held: 42 bases, read in frame from base 1. For CDR1 and CDR2, the germline V gene lists SGDLS and YYNGEE. This sample was taken from a study of radiotherapy plus CTLA-4 blockade in lung cancer listed by TCRdb under 2018. In terms of the full investigation: Among the enrolled patients, approximately 18% had an objective response, and about 29% reached disease control. What the work shows at the level of the full study, not this receptor alone: TCR clones derived from tumors expanded in peripheral blood after treatment with radiotherapy and ipilimumab. Early dynamic changes in blood T cell clones, together with increased serum interferon-beta after radiation, were reported as the strongest predictors of response.

The method behind the library was the immunoSEQ multiplex PCR assay. TCRdb provides this immuneACCESS table in a form limited to in-frame rearrangements. Some clones are lacking; in checked studies, under half of them reflect an unresolved V gene, and why the rest are absent is not known. The sample table holds about 120,000 clones, of which about 90% were seen once. The ten top clones hold just under 7% of the sample. The clonotype originates from a human donor with non-small cell lung cancer that progressed on radiotherapy plus ipilimumab. The specimen comprised peripheral blood, sampled from a patient treated with radiotherapy plus ipilimumab. The chain uses TRBV9 and TRBJ2-5, with the D segment identity uncertain. CDR3 loop: CASSVGVGKETQYF. The sequenced DNA is TGTGCCAGCAGCGTAGGCGTAGGGAAAGAGACCCAGTACTTC.